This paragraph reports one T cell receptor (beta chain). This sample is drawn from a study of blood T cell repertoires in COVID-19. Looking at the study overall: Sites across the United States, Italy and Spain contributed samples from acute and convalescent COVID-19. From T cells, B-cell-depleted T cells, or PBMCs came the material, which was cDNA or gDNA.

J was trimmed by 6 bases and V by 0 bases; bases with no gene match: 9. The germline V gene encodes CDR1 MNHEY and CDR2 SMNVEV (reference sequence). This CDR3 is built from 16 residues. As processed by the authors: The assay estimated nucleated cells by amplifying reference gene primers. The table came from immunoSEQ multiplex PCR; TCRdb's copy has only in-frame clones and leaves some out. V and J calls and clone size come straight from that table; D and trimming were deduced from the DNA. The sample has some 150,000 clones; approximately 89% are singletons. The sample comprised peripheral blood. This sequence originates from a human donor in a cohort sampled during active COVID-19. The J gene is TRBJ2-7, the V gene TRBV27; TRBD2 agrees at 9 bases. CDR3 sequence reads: CASSLSPGTSHREQYF. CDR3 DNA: TGTGCCAGCAGTTTATCCCCCGGGACTAGCCACCGCGAGCAGTACTTC.